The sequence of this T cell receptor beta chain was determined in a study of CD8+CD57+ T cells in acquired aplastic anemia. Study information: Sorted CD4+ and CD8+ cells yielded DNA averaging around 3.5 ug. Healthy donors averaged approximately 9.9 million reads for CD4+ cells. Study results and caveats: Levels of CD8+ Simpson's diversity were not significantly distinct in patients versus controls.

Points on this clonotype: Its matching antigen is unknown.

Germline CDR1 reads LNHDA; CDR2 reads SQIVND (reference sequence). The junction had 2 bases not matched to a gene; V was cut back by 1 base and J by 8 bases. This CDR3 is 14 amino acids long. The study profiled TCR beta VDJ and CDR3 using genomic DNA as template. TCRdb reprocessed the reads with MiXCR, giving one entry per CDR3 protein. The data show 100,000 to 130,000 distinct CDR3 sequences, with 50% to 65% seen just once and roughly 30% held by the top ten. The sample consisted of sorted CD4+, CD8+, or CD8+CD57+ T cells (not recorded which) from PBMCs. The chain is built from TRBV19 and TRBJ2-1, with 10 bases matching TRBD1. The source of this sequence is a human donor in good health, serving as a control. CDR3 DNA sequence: TGTGCCAGTAGTATAGGACAGGGGGCATATGAGCAGTTCTTC. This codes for CASSIGQGAYEQFF.